Only a few counts were recorded for the clone carrying this T cell receptor beta chain. The antigen remains undetermined. The entry originates in a study of T cell repertoires in cytomegalovirus infection. At the level of the study: A matching HLA type, together with CMV infection, was signaled by public TCR beta signatures. Whole-study findings and limits: Cumulative frequency of public TCR beta families picked out carriers of CMV plus the relevant HLA. The study found HLA-C-restricted CMV-specific TCR beta clonotypes dominating the ex vivo response.

Each CDR3 protein gets one entry after TCRdb re-called the reads with MiXCR. This table has about 68,000 distinct CDR3 sequences, approximately 22% appearing once. Trimming removed 11 bases from V and 0 bases from J, with 14 bases in between. The germline V gene encodes CDR1 ENHRY and CDR2 SYGVKD. The CDR3 consists of 14 residues. The source of this sequence is a human donor in good health (CMV status not recorded). Some clones in this sample may be carry-over from other donors' samples. V usage is TRBV10-3 and J usage is TRBJ1-3; no firm D call. The sample comprised PBMCs, sequenced either directly or after in vitro stimulation (not recorded which). The CDR3 here is CAANERYSGNTIYF. CDR3 in DNA: TGTGCCGCCAACGAGAGATACTCTGGAAACACCATATATTTT.